The 9 T cell receptor beta chains below come from one sample, sequenced in a study of blood T cell repertoires in COVID-19. The table came from immunoSEQ multiplex PCR; TCRdb's copy has only in-frame clones and leaves some out. The table records hundreds of thousands of clones, around 92% of them present only once. Sample: peripheral blood. All receptors derive from a woman under 40 with COVID-19, enrolled during active disease.

The V gene is TRBV6-2 or TRBV6-3, the J gene TRBJ2-7; D is possibly TRBD1 (6 bases). Germline values: CDR1 MNHEY, CDR2 SVGEGT. Trimming shortened V by 4 bases and J by 2 bases, and 18 bases separated the two germline ends. There are 16 residues in the CDR3. The CDR3 region has the DNA TGTGCCAGCAGTTTGCTCCCTAGGGGGAGTACCTACGAGCAGTACTTC. Its translation: CASSLLPRGSTYEQYF.

The gene calls are TRBV9 and TRBJ1-2; D is unclear. The length of the CDR3 is 13 residues. Germline V gene data show CDR1 as SGDLS and CDR2 as YYNGEE. The V end lost 2 bases, the J end lost 0 bases, and 5 bases lay between the germline ends. CDR3 loop: CASSVGANYGYTF. The DNA of the CDR3 is TGTGCCAGCAGCGTCGGGGCTAACTATGGCTACACCTTC.

The J gene is TRBJ2-1, the V gene TRBV29-1, with 10 positions matching TRBD2. Germline-derived CDR1 and CDR2 are SQVTM and ANQGSEA. The CDR3 is made up of 14 amino acids. V lost 4 bases and J lost 5; bases outside the gene matches: 5. CDR3 sequence (DNA): TGCAGCGTTGTGAGCGGGGGGGAAGACAATGAGCAGTTCTTC. Amino acid sequence: CSVVSGGEDNEQFF.

V gene TRBV4-3 combines with J gene TRBJ1-1; possible D gene TRBD1, 5 bases. The CDR3 totals 17 residues. CDR1 and CDR2 from the germline V gene are LGHNA and YSLEER. V lost 4 bases to trimming and J lost 6 bases, with 24 bases between them. The CDR3 spells CASSRTRFPTAGAEAFF. The CDR3 DNA reads TGCGCCAGCAGCCGTACGAGATTTCCGACCGCGGGGGCTGAAGCTTTCTTT.

V usage is TRBV6-5 and J usage is TRBJ2-2; TRBD2 aligns across 14 bases. Germline values: CDR1 MNHEY, CDR2 SVGAGI. J gave up 6 bases and V 5 bases, and 2 bases lay outside the gene matches. This CDR3 spans 15 amino acids. The CDR3 nucleotides read TGTGCCAGCAGTAAGGGACTAGCGGGGGCCGGGGAGCTGTTTTTT. Translated: CASSKGLAGAGELFF.

V and J are TRBV11-2 and TRBJ1-4; no clear D gene. The CDR3 extends over 18 amino acids. Trimming removed 1 base at V and 3 bases at J, with 18 bases between. CDR1 SGHAT and CDR2 FQNNGV come from the germline V gene. Written as DNA, the CDR3 is TGTGCCAGCAGCTTAGTTCCCCCCTCGGGGTGGGCTAATGAAAAACTGTTTTTT. Its translation: CASSLVPPSGWANEKLFF.

This clone was seen a few times. The V call is TRBV2, the J call TRBJ2-1; tentatively, D is TRBD2 (6 bases). Germline V gives CDR1 SNHLY, CDR2 FYNNEI. The V end lost 6 bases, the J end lost 9 bases, and 18 bases lay between the germline ends. There are 14 residues in the CDR3. Here the CDR3 DNA reads TGTGCCAGCAGACCCACAATTTCTAGCGTTGAGCAGTTCTTC. It codes for CASRPTISSVEQFF.

V usage is TRBV6-6 and J usage is TRBJ1-2, with a possible D match to TRBD1 (5 bases). V lost 11 bases to trimming and J lost 4 bases, with 14 bases between them. CDR1 MNHNY and CDR2 SVGAGI come from the germline V gene (reference sequence). CDR3 length: 12 amino acids. CDR3 protein: CASGGAFYGYTF. The CDR3 coding sequence is TGTGCCTCAGGAGGGGCATTCTATGGCTACACCTTC.

The gene calls are TRBV11-3 and TRBJ1-1; D is undetermined. Trimming left V 5 bases short and J 2 bases short, with 3 bases between. Germline V gene data show CDR1 as SGHNT and CDR2 as YENEEA. The CDR3 is made up of 11 amino acids. CDR3 sequence: CASSVNTEAFF. DNA of the CDR3: TGTGCCAGCAGCGTAAACACTGAAGCTTTCTTT.